This T cell receptor (beta chain) was captured by sequencing in a study of blood T cell repertoires in COVID-19. Study as a whole: Italy, Spain and the United States were the sources of the convalescent and acute COVID-19 samples.

Clones were sequenced by immunoSEQ multiplex PCR, and TCRdb holds only the in-frame ones, with some missing. The table lists 90,000 to 110,000 clones, 84% of them singletons. The source material was peripheral blood. This sequence originates from a woman between 45 and 65 years old with acute or convalescent COVID-19.

CDR3 amino acids: CASSLAVQFRSMNTEAFF. The CDR3 DNA reads TGCGCCAGCAGCTTGGCCGTCCAATTTAGGAGCATGAACACTGAAGCTTTCTTT. The J gene is TRBJ1-1, the V gene TRBV5-1; D is undetermined. V was trimmed by 0 bases and J by 0 bases, leaving 18 bases between them. There are 18 residues in the CDR3. Germline V gene data show CDR1 as SGHRS and CDR2 as YFSETQ.